The clone carrying this TCR beta chain was detected many times. Antigen: not known. The time point was: pre-sensitization, week 0. Treatment meaning: therapeutic diphenylcyclopropenone sensitization with weekly scalp DPC. The sample is drawn from a study of human T cells and chemical hapten exposure. For the study at large: Patch tests put 0.01% DPC on the upper back, read at 6 days. Overall study results and limits: Patch test score showed a positive correlation with PT1 expanded TCR counts.

Via MiXCR, TCRdb re-called the RACE reads, giving one row per CDR3 protein. The data hold about 80,000 distinct CDR3 sequences, with approximately 14% observed a single time. V dropped 5 bases and J dropped 4; count of bases not matched to a gene: 11. The CDR3 sequence is 17 residues long. From germline, CDR1 is SGHVS and CDR2 FQNEAQ. This specimen consisted of whole blood, obtained in connection with sensitization to the hapten diphenylcyclopropenone (DPC). The TCR originated in a woman in her forties or fifties with alopecia areata. Some clones in this sample may be carry-over from other donors' samples. The chain joins TRBV7-8 to TRBJ2-3; 11 bases align to TRBD2. CDR3 DNA sequence: TGTGCCAGCAGCCAAAGACTAGCGGGACTGGGTGCAGATACGCAGTATTTT. It translates to CASSQRLAGLGADTQYF.